Shown below are 20 T cell receptor beta chains from a single sample sequenced in a study of T cells in Graves' hyperthyroidism and ophthalmopathy. RNA transcripts were the template for amplifying TCR beta CDR3 regions. The TCR CDR3 was amplified in a first-round RT-PCR using the HTBI primer set. In TCRdb, the multiplex PCR reads were re-called with MiXCR into one record per CDR3 protein. The table shows roughly 660,000 distinct CDR3 sequences, with about 18% occurring only once. The sequenced material came from blood. The receptor source for this set is a man aged 45-60 years with Graves' hyperthyroidism.

This clonotype was counted at least ten times. The V gene is TRBV28, the J gene TRBJ1-4; no definite D call. Between the trimmed V and J ends, which lost 3 bases and 5 bases, there was a span of 10 bases. Germline V gene sequence: CDR1 MDHEN, CDR2 SYDVKM. CDR3 size: 14 residues. The CDR3 protein is CASSLGSLNEKLFF. DNA for the CDR3: TGTGCCAGCAGTTTGGGCAGTCTCAATGAAAAACTGTTTTTT.

This clonotype came up many times. The CDR3 loop is CASRQPTRRPNEQFF. The CDR3 nucleotides read TGTGCCAGCAGACAACCGACCCGTCGTCCCAATGAGCAGTTCTTC. This chain uses TRBV2 with TRBJ2-1, with D unresolved. The germline gives CDR1 SNHLY, CDR2 FYNNEI. The V end was cut by 6 bases, the J end by 6 bases, with 18 bases between. The CDR3 contains 15 residues.

This clonotype turned up a few times. V gene TRBV25-1 combines with J gene TRBJ1-6, with D possibly TRBD1 on 5 matching bases. Germline V gene sequence: CDR1 MGHDK, CDR2 SYGVNS. The CDR3 totals 13 residues. Trimming stripped 10 bases from V and 6 bases from J, with 13 bases between. The CDR3 nucleotides read TGTGCCACCTCCTCAAGGGGTAATTCACCCCTCCACTTT. This translates into CATSSRGNSPLHF.

The chain couples TRBV12-3 or TRBV12-4 to TRBJ2-1; TRBD2 matches at 12 bases. V lost 5 bases and J lost 8; bases outside the gene matches: 7. There are 15 residues in the CDR3. CDR3 protein: CASSTRTSGIDEQFF. CDR3 bases: TGTGCCAGCAGTACCCGGACTAGCGGGATCGATGAGCAGTTCTTC.

J is TRBJ2-7 and V is TRBV3-1; 8 bases fit TRBD2. CDR3 length: 15 residues. With 4 bases clipped from V and 4 bases from J, the junction kept 9 bases outside the gene matches. Germline V CDR1 and CDR2: LGHDT, YNNKEL (reference sequence). This CDR3 is CASSPLSGSAYEQYF. The CDR3 nucleotides read TGTGCCAGCAGCCCGCTCAGCGGGAGTGCTTACGAGCAGTACTTC.

This clonotype was seen many times. The chain joins TRBV10-3 to TRBJ1-1; 9 bases line up with TRBD1. Looked up from germline, CDR1 is ENHRY and CDR2 is SYGVKD. V shed 4 bases and J 3 bases; nucleotides not matched to a gene: 6. The CDR3 has 15 amino acids. The CDR3 protein is CAISGTGVWDTEAFF. CDR3 coding DNA: TGTGCCATCAGTGGGACAGGGGTTTGGGACACTGAAGCTTTCTTT.

V gene TRBV12-3 or TRBV12-4 combines with J gene TRBJ1-5; perhaps TRBD1 as D (6 bases). The CDR3 totals 14 residues. Trimming left V 6 bases short and J 6 bases short, with 15 bases between. CDR3 bases: TGTGCCAGCAGCAAGGGGGGGGGTTCTCAGCCCCAGCATTTT. Its translation: CASSKGGGSQPQHF.

This chain links TRBV27 with TRBJ2-3; D could derive from TRBD1 or TRBD2 (5 bases each). CDR3 size: 15 residues. Germline-derived CDR1 and CDR2 are MNHEY and SMNVEV (reference sequence). The V end lost 6 bases, the J end lost 6 bases, and 19 bases lay between the germline ends. CDR3 amino acids: CASSQPGLARDTQYF. The DNA of the CDR3 is TGTGCCAGCAGCCAGCCGGGGCTAGCCCGGGATACGCAGTATTTT.

The table lists this clonotype with a few counts. The chain links TRBV6-5 to TRBJ2-1; no clear D gene. V shed 0 bases and J shed 8 bases, with 11 bases lying between them. Germline V gene lookup returns CDR1 MNHEY and CDR2 SVGAGI. The CDR3 is 14 amino acids. The CDR3 loop is CASSYSSERDEQFF. CDR3 sequence (DNA): TGTGCCAGCAGTTACTCATCCGAGCGCGATGAGCAGTTCTTC.

This clonotype was seen many times. The chain recombines TRBV28 with TRBJ2-7; 11 bases agree with TRBD1. J gave up 6 bases and V 6 bases, and 16 bases lay outside the gene matches. This CDR3 comprises 17 residues. Germline V lookup: CDR1 MDHEN, CDR2 SYDVKM. The CDR3 here is CASSSWTAGQGVFEQYF. CDR3 coding DNA: TGTGCCAGCAGCAGCTGGACGGCGGGACAGGGGGTCTTCGAGCAGTACTTC.

This clonotype has at least ten counts. Here the CDR3 DNA reads TGCGCCAGCAGCCAAGGGAGGGATGAAAAACTGTTTTTT. This sequence encodes CASSQGRDEKLFF. The chain joins TRBV4-3 to TRBJ1-4; D is ambiguous. Trimming removed 1 base at V and 6 bases at J, with 6 bases between. Germline lookup yields CDR1 LGHNA and CDR2 YSLEER. This CDR3 spans 13 amino acids.

This rearrangement joins TRBV20-1 to TRBJ2-7; 7 bases fit TRBD1. The V gene's germline CDR1 is DFQATT and CDR2 SNEGSKA (reference sequence). The CDR3 contains 13 residues. V lost 1 base and J lost 3; bases outside the gene matches: 3. This chain's CDR3 is CSARGGQNYEQYF. Written as DNA, the CDR3 is TGCAGTGCTAGAGGGGGACAGAACTACGAGCAGTACTTC.

CDR3 residues: CASSLQSGKKNIQYF. As DNA, the CDR3 is TGCGCCAGCAGCTTGCAATCCGGGAAGAAAAACATTCAGTACTTC. The chain joins TRBV5-1 to TRBJ2-4; TRBD2 might be the D (5 bases). The CDR3 sequence is 15 residues long. V lost 1 base and J 4 bases, leaving 12 bases between the germline ends. CDR1 is SGHRS and CDR2 is YFSETQ in the germline V gene.

The chain joins TRBV11-2 to TRBJ2-7; either TRBD1 or TRBD2 may fit D (7 bases each). This CDR3 is built from 15 residues. Germline V gene lookup returns CDR1 SGHAT and CDR2 FQNNGV. Trimming removed 1 base at V and 4 bases at J, with 14 bases between. The CDR3 here is CASSLGEGAGYEQYF. As DNA, the CDR3 is TGTGCCAGCAGCTTAGGGGAGGGGGCGGGGTACGAGCAGTACTTC.

CDR3 DNA sequence: TGTGCCAACAAAAGGTCCGGGACAGGGGTAGGGTATGGTAATGAAAAACTGTTTTTT. It specifies CANKRSGTGVGYGNEKLFF. V is TRBV28 and J is TRBJ1-4, with 10 bases lining up with TRBD1. Germline CDR1 and CDR2: MDHEN and SYDVKM. V gave up 10 bases and J gave up 4 bases; unmatched junction bases: 21. The CDR3 sequence is 19 residues long.

This clonotype was detected a few times. This chain uses TRBV10-1 with TRBJ2-1; 8 bases fit TRBD2. The CDR3 spans 15 residues. Germline CDR1 is WNHNN and CDR2 is SYGVQD (reference sequence). The V and J ends lost 0 bases and 2 bases, in that order; junction bases with no gene match: 0. CDR3 nucleotide sequence: TGCGCCAGCAGTGAGTCGGGACTAGCCTACAATGAGCAGTTCTTC. As protein: CASSESGLAYNEQFF.

Only a few counts were recorded for this clonotype. The gene calls are TRBV28 and TRBJ1-6, with D maybe TRBD1 (5 bases). The CDR3 runs to 15 residues. V was cut by 2 bases and J by 12 bases, with 17 bases left in between. The germline CDR1 and CDR2 sequences are MDHEN and SYDVKM. As DNA, the CDR3 is TGTGCCAGCAGTTTAGTCAGGCAGGGTAGGAGACCCCTCCACTTT. Translation gives CASSLVRQGRRPLHF.

This chain links TRBV2 with TRBJ2-7; 11 positions agree with TRBD2. Per germline, CDR1 SNHLY and CDR2 FYNNEI. The ends lost 3 bases at V and 4 bases at J; junction bases unmatched: 2. The CDR3 contains 14 residues. The CDR3 reads CASSDASGRYEQYF. The CDR3 DNA sequence: TGTGCCAGCAGTGATGCTAGCGGGAGGTACGAGCAGTACTTC. Filled out from reference TRBV2 and TRBJ2-7, the complete variable domain reads EPEVTQTPSHQVTQMGQEVILRCVPISNHLYFYWYRQILGQKVEFLVSFYNNEISEKSEIFDDQFSVERPDGSNFTLKIRSTKLEDSAMYFCASSDASGRYEQYFGPGTRLTVT.

In regard to this clonotype: A much more abundant neighbour one base away suggests this may be a read error. The chain joins TRBV3-1 to TRBJ2-1, with D possibly TRBD2 on 5 matching bases. This CDR3 spans 14 amino acids. CDR1 LGHDT and CDR2 YNNKEL come from the germline V gene (reference sequence). The germline V and J ends were trimmed by 5 bases and 9 bases, with 17 bases remaining between them. The DNA for the CDR3 is TGTGCCAGCAGCTACGAACTAGAGTTGGGTGAGCAGTTCTTC. Protein sequence: CASSYELELGEQFF.

This clonotype was found many times. The chain has TRBV6-1 and TRBJ1-1; D not certain. The V gene's germline CDR1 is MNHNS and CDR2 SASEGT. The CDR3 length is 15 residues. Trimming left V 3 bases short and J 0 bases short, with 11 bases between. The CDR3 DNA is TGTGCCAGCAGTGAGGGTCCGTCGATGAACACTGAAGCTTTCTTT. It specifies CASSEGPSMNTEAFF.